This T cell receptor (beta chain) appears in the sequencing data of a study of blood T cell repertoires in COVID-19. Study-wide context: The United States, Italy and Spain supplied acute and convalescent COVID-19 samples.

In the study's own analysis: It was from reference gene primer amplification that nucleated cell counts were estimated. TCRdb keeps only in-frame clones here, not all; method: immunoSEQ multiplex PCR. V, J and clone size were drawn from that table, and D and trimming were deduced from the DNA. Among about 100,000 clones, over 65% were seen once, and the ten largest hold about 13%. V lost 4 bases, J lost 4 bases, and 17 bases lay in between. The CDR3 is 15 amino acids. From germline, CDR1 is SGHRS and CDR2 YFSETQ. This clonotype was obtained from a human donor in a cohort sampled during active COVID-19. The sample taken for sequencing was peripheral blood. This chain uses TRBV5-1 with TRBJ1-1, with a possible D match to TRBD1 (6 bases). The CDR3 spells CASSRTQGLGTEAFF. CDR3 in DNA: TGCGCCAGCAGCAGAACCCAGGGGCTGGGCACTGAAGCTTTCTTT.